Listed below are T cell receptor beta chains from one sample, sequenced in a study of PD-L1 blockade in urothelial cancer. Only in-frame clones appear in the TCRdb table, and some are missing; sequencing was by immunoSEQ multiplex PCR. The table records about 91,000 clones, roughly nine tenths of them present only once. The specimen comprised PBMCs, sampled around atezolizumab (anti-PD-L1) treatment. The receptors derive from a man aged 55 to 70 with urothelial cancer. Each CDR3 is given with its conserved first and last residue. The order of the fields is V gene, J gene, clone size, D gene, CDR3 DNA, CDR3 protein. The D gene is left open where the match is weak. Rows give clone size only sometimes, using once, few, many, or a class for an expanded clone.

TRBV7-2	TRBJ2-5	NA	TRBD2	TGTGCCAGCAGCTTATACTCTAGCGGGGAAGAGACCCAGTACTTC	CASSLYSSGEETQYF
TRBV7-3	TRBJ2-3	NA	NA	TGTGCCAGCAGTCGCCTGGTGGGGCAGGGAAGCACAGATACGCAGTATTTT	CASSRLVGQGSTDTQYF
TRBV7-2	TRBJ2-5	NA	TRBD2	TGTGCCAGCAGCAAGGGACTAGCGGTAGAGACCCAGTACTTC	CASSKGLAVETQYF
TRBV10-3	TRBJ2-1	NA	NA	TGTGCCATCAGTGAGTCCGCTAGTGAGCAGTTCTTC	CAISESASEQFF
TRBV23-1	TRBJ2-1	NA	NA	TGCGCCAGCAGTCAACTACAGGGAGACCGTACGGGCAATGAGCAGTTCTTC	CASSQLQGDRTGNEQFF
TRBV9	TRBJ1-5	NA	NA	TGTGCCAGCAGCGTAGATGTAGAACAGGGCCGGTTTCAGCCCCAGCATTTT	CASSVDVEQGRFQPQHF
TRBV15	TRBJ2-1	NA	NA	TGTGCCACCAGCAAGGAGCGGCAGGGGGGAGATGAGCAGTTCTTC	CATSKERQGGDEQFF
TRBV6-5	TRBJ2-4	NA	TRBD2	TGTGCCAGCAGTTACTCGAAGACTAGCGGGGGGACATGGCACTTC	CASSYSKTSGGTWHF
TRBV5-1	TRBJ2-5	NA	NA	TGCGCCAGCAGCGCGGCGCCGGGGACATATAAAGAGACCCAGTACTTC	CASSAAPGTYKETQYF
TRBV30	TRBJ2-5	NA	NA	TGTGCCTGGAGTGTCGGAGGCTCAGAGACCCAGTACTTC	CAWSVGGSETQYF
TRBV4-3	TRBJ2-5	NA	NA	TGCGCCAGCAGCCAAGGACGCCGGACAGTAGAGACCCAGTACTTC	CASSQGRRTVETQYF
TRBV7-2	TRBJ2-7	NA	NA	TGTGCCAGCAGCTCGGTCTCGCGGAGCTCCTACGAGCAGTACTTC	CASSSVSRSSYEQYF
TRBV9	TRBJ2-7	NA	TRBD1	TGTGCCAGCAGCGGAAAAACCGGGACAGGGGCCTACGAGCAGTACTTC	CASSGKTGTGAYEQYF
TRBV6-6	TRBJ1-3	NA	NA	TGTGCCAGCAGACCCCGAGGGCTCATGGGCGGAAACACCATATATTTT	CASRPRGLMGGNTIYF
TRBV7-9	TRBJ2-1	NA	TRBD2	TGTGCCAGCAGGAGGACTAGCGGGACTACCTACAATGAGCAGTTCTTC	CASRRTSGTTYNEQFF
TRBV30	TRBJ1-6	NA	NA	TGTGCCTGGAGAGCACGAGGGAGTAATAATTCACCCCTCCACTTT	CAWRARGSNNSPLHF
TRBV9	TRBJ2-3	NA	TRBD2	TGTGCCAGCAGCGTAGTTAGCGGGGGGGTCCCAGATACGCAGTATTTT	CASSVVSGGVPDTQYF
TRBV18	TRBJ2-1	NA	TRBD2	TGTGCCAGCTCACCACCGACTAGCGGGAACAATGAGCAGTTCTTC	CASSPPTSGNNEQFF
TRBV20-1	TRBJ2-3	NA	NA	TGCAGTGCATATAGCGTGAATACGCAGTATTTT	CSAYSVNTQYF
TRBV11-1	TRBJ2-7	NA	TRBD1	TGTGCCAGCGGGACAGGGGCCTACGAGCAGTACTTC	CASGTGAYEQYF
TRBV4-1	TRBJ2-1	NA	TRBD2	TGCGCCAGCAGCCAAGTCGTAGCGGGAGGGTACAATGAGCAGTTCTTC	CASSQVVAGGYNEQFF
TRBV28	TRBJ2-7	NA	TRBD2	TGTGCCAGCAGATTTCCGGGACTAGCGGGAGTAAATGAGCAGTACTTC	CASRFPGLAGVNEQYF
TRBV14	TRBJ2-5	NA	TRBD2	TGTGCCAGCAGCCGACCCGGACTAGCGGGATGGGAGACCCAGTACTTC	CASSRPGLAGWETQYF
TRBV11-2	TRBJ2-7	NA	NA	TGTGCCAGCAGCTCCGTTCGGCGGGTGGGGGCACCCTACGAGCAGTACTTC	CASSSVRRVGAPYEQYF
TRBV2	TRBJ2-1	NA	NA	TGTGCCAGCACGGGGTTAAATGAGCAGTTCTTC	CASTGLNEQFF
TRBV10-3	TRBJ1-4	NA	NA	TGTGCCATCAGTGAGTTTGGGCAAGCTAATGAAAAACTGTTTTTT	CAISEFGQANEKLFF
TRBV7-2	TRBJ2-7	once	NA	TGTGCCAGCAGCCCCCAGGGTCGGGAGCAGTACTTC	CASSPQGREQYF
TRBV7-3	TRBJ1-2	NA	TRBD1	TGTGCCAGCAGTAACGACAGGGGGGAGGGCTACACCTTC	CASSNDRGEGYTF
TRBV4-3	TRBJ2-7	NA	TRBD1	TGCGCCAGCAGCCAAGATCAGGGGGCGCTTGAGCAGTACTTC	CASSQDQGALEQYF
TRBV7-7	TRBJ2-1	NA	NA	TGTGCTAGCAGCCCTGGAGGGAGTCGGGAGCAGTTCTTC	CASSPGGSREQFF
TRBV4-2	TRBJ1-1	NA	TRBD1	TGTGCCAGCAGCGATCGACAGGGGGCGAACACTGAAGCTTTCTTT	CASSDRQGANTEAFF
TRBV2	TRBJ2-7	once	TRBD2	TGTGCCAGCAGTGCTAGCGGGGGGGCCCCCTCCGAGCAGTACTTC	CASSASGGAPSEQYF
TRBV9	TRBJ2-7	NA	TRBD2	TGTGCCAGCAGCCCTTCCGTGCGGGAGGGTGAGCAGTACTTC	CASSPSVREGEQYF
TRBV6-1	TRBJ2-7	few	NA	TGTGCCAGCAGTGAATGGTTGGGGGCTTCCTACGAGCAGTACTTC	CASSEWLGASYEQYF
TRBV13	TRBJ2-3	NA	TRBD2	TGTGCCAGCAGCTTTTCCCCGAACCTAGCGGGAGTGGCAGATACGCAGTATTTT	CASSFSPNLAGVADTQYF
TRBV7-2	TRBJ1-4	NA	TRBD1	TGTGCCAGCAGCTTGGACAGGACTGGAGCTAATGAAAAACTGTTTTTT	CASSLDRTGANEKLFF
TRBV7-8	TRBJ2-6	NA	NA	TGTGCCAGCAGCTCGGCGGCTGGGGCCAACGTCCTGACTTTC	CASSSAAGANVLTF
TRBV6-1	TRBJ2-5	few	TRBD2	TGTGCCAGCAGTGAACTAGCGGGGGGGCCAGAGACCCAGTACTTC	CASSELAGGPETQYF
TRBV10-1	TRBJ2-3	NA	TRBD2	TGCGCCAGCAGTGTTCTAGCGGGAGGGCCGATTGCAGATACGCAGTATTTT	CASSVLAGGPIADTQYF
TRBV7-9	TRBJ2-5	NA	TRBD1	TGTGCCAGCACCAAAGGGGGCGTCCAAGAGACCCAGTACTTC	CASTKGGVQETQYF
TRBV4-2	TRBJ2-1	NA	NA	TGTGCCAGCAGCCAAGATAATTTGAGGGAAGAGCAGTTCTTC	CASSQDNLREEQFF
TRBV9	TRBJ1-2	NA	TRBD1	TGTGCCAGCAGCGAAAGGACAGGGGGGAGCTACACCTTC	CASSERTGGSYTF
TRBV5-8	TRBJ2-5	NA	NA	TGTGCCAGCAGAGGAGGCGTGGAGACCCAGTACTTC	CASRGGVETQYF
TRBV9	TRBJ2-2	NA	NA	TGTGCCAGCAGCGCCGGGGGGCACAACACCGGGGAGCTGTTTTTT	CASSAGGHNTGELFF
TRBV29-1	TRBJ1-2	NA	NA	TGCAGCGTTGGTAGGGGTTGGGAAGGCTACACCTTC	CSVGRGWEGYTF
TRBV9	TRBJ2-1	NA	TRBD2	TGTGCCAGCAGCGTAGCACTAGCGGGGGGGCCTAGCGAGCAGTTCTTC	CASSVALAGGPSEQFF
TRBV28	TRBJ1-5	few	TRBD1	TGTGCCAGCACCATTCCGACAGGGGCCCAGCCCCAGCATTTT	CASTIPTGAQPQHF
TRBV5-1	TRBJ2-7	NA	TRBD2	TGCGCCAGCAGCACCGGGACTAGCGGGGGGGCCTACGAGCAGTACTTC	CASSTGTSGGAYEQYF
TRBV28	TRBJ2-3	few	NA	TGTGCCAGCAGTTTATGGACCCCGAGCGAGGGGGACGATACGCAGTATTTT	CASSLWTPSEGDDTQYF
TRBV19	TRBJ2-5	NA	TRBD1	TGTGCCAGTAGTATTTTCGGACAGGGGTCCGAAGAGACCCAGTACTTC	CASSIFGQGSEETQYF
TRBV14	TRBJ1-6	NA	NA	TGTGCCAGCAGCCTCATGCGGGAAAATAATTCACCCCTCCACTTT	CASSLMRENNSPLHF
TRBV6-5	TRBJ2-5	NA	TRBD2	TGTGCCAGCATTAAATCCAGCGGGAGGCTGGAGACCCAGTACTTC	CASIKSSGRLETQYF
TRBV30	TRBJ1-5	NA	NA	TGTGCCTGGAGTCTGGGTGAAGGGAGTCAGCCCCAGCATTTT	CAWSLGEGSQPQHF
TRBV14	TRBJ2-3	NA	TRBD2	TGTGCCAGCAGGCTAGCGGGGAGCACAGATACGCAGTATTTT	CASRLAGSTDTQYF
TRBV6-1	TRBJ2-7	NA	TRBD1	TGTGCCAGCAGTACAGGGGGGCGCGAGCAGTACTTC	CASSTGGREQYF
TRBV21-1	TRBJ2-7	NA	NA	TGTGCCAGCAGCAATGCGGGACTAGCGGTCCGCCCATCCGTTTGGTGGCAATCCTACGAGCAGTACTTC	CASSNAGLAVRPSVWWQSYEQYF
TRBV4-3	TRBJ1-6	NA	TRBD1	TGCGCCAGCAGCCAAGATCGGACAGGGGATTCACCCCTCCACTTT	CASSQDRTGDSPLHF
TRBV4-2	TRBJ1-3	NA	TRBD1	TGTGCCAGCAGCCAGGTTGGACAGGGAGGGGGAAACACCATATATTTT	CASSQVGQGGGNTIYF